The 24 T cell receptor beta chains below come from one sample, sequenced in a study of blood T cells in healthy people across ages. Primed by a sample-barcoded 5' primer and a J-beta primer mix, a second PCR proceeded for about 6 to 11 cycles. TCRdb called the 5' RACE reads again in MiXCR, with one record for every CDR3 protein. The table has hundreds of thousands of distinct CDR3 sequences, about 24% seen once. This sample was also put to use in a study of T cells of mothers and their children.

The sequenced material came from blood. The receptors shown here come from a boy aged 5-17 years in good health.

This chain connects TRBV12-3 or TRBV12-4 to TRBJ2-1; weak D call: TRBD1 (6 bases). The DNA end is more similar to TRBJ2-7, so the J call may be wrong. The CDR3 has 15 residues. The CDR3 reads CASSLRDTAGYEQYF. As DNA, the CDR3 is TGTGCCAGCAGTTTGAGGGACACGGCTGGCTACGAGCAGTACTTC.

This clonotype was seen a few times. The J gene is TRBJ2-1, the V gene TRBV7-2; the D gene is possibly TRBD1 (6 bases). The assigned J gene may be wrong: the sequence end matches TRBJ2-5 better. The CDR3 has 16 residues. The V gene's germline CDR1 is SGHTA and CDR2 FQGNSA. The CDR3 here is CASSSSRGTPQETQYF. CDR3 coding DNA: TGTGCCAGCAGCTCCAGTCGTGGGACACCTCAAGAGACCCAGTACTTC.

Many counts were recorded for this clonotype. V and J are TRBV6-2 or TRBV6-3 and TRBJ2-3; TRBD2 might be the D (5 bases). Germline V lookup: CDR1 MNHEY, CDR2 SVGEGT. This CDR3 is 14 amino acids long. Trimming took off 6 bases at V and 2 bases at J, with 12 bases between the two ends. The CDR3 nucleotides are TGTGCCAGCAGCCTTGGACTGGACACAGATACGCAGTATTTT. Protein product: CASSLGLDTDTQYF.

This chain links TRBV10-3 with TRBJ2-3; no clear D gene. Germline lookup yields CDR1 ENHRY and CDR2 SYGVKD. This CDR3 is 13 amino acids long. V dropped 3 bases and J dropped 2 bases, with 6 bases sitting between them. The CDR3 DNA reads as TGTGCCATCAGTGAACTGATCACAGATACGCAGTATTTT. Protein sequence: CAISELITDTQYF.

This clonotype has only a few counts. One end of the junction varies from germline; a read error may be responsible. The gene calls are TRBV7-7 and TRBJ1-1; D call uncertain. Germline V gene sequence: CDR1 SSHAT, CDR2 FNYEAQ (reference sequence). This CDR3 comprises 13 residues. The CDR3 region is CASSLKKNTEAFF. The CDR3 DNA sequence: TGTGCTAGCAGCTTGAAAAAGAACACTGAAGCTTTCTTT. The entire variable domain, with the rest obtained from reference TRBV7-7 and TRBJ1-1, is as follows: GAGVSQSPRYKVTKRGQDVTLRCDPISSHATLYWYQQALGQGPEFLTYFNYEAQPDKSGLPSDRFSAERPEGSISTLTIQRTEQRDSAMYRCASSLKKNTEAFFGQGTRLTVV.

Worth noting for this clonotype: Relative to the germline gene, one junction end is altered; a read error may explain this. The chain employs TRBV15 and TRBJ2-1, with D perhaps TRBD1 (5 bases). This CDR3 comprises 15 residues. The V gene's germline CDR1 is LNHNV and CDR2 YYDKDF (reference sequence). CDR3 region: CATNRDSGTYNEQFF. The CDR3 DNA follows: TGTGCCACCAACAGAGATTCAGGGACCTACAATGAGCAGTTCTTC. Drawing the rest from reference TRBV15 and TRBJ2-1, the complete variable domain is DAMVIQNPRYQVTQFGKPVTLSCSQTLNHNVMYWYQQKSSQAPKLLFHYYDKDFNNEADTPDNFQSRRPNTSFCFLDIRSPGLGDTAMYLCATNRDSGTYNEQFFGPGTRLTVL.

The table lists this clonotype with a few counts. V is TRBV6-6 and J is TRBJ1-6; TRBD1 agrees at 8 bases. CDR1 is MNHNY, CDR2 SVGAGI, per germline (reference sequence). V lost 4 bases to trimming and J lost 5 bases; unmatched junction nucleotides: 7. This CDR3 spans 16 amino acids. DNA for the CDR3: TGTGCCAGCAGTTCCAGGACAGGGCGCGATAATTCACCCCTCCACTTT. It encodes CASSSRTGRDNSPLHF.

Only a few counts were recorded for this clonotype. The chain couples TRBV7-6 to TRBJ2-2; 9 bases are shared with TRBD1. Trimming removed 4 bases from V and 4 bases from J; junction bases left unmatched: 4. Germline assignment: CDR1 SGHVS and CDR2 FNYEAQ. The CDR3 spans 15 residues. The CDR3 protein is CASSYRGRGTGELFF. CDR3 nucleotides: TGTGCCAGCAGCTACAGGGGGCGAGGCACCGGGGAGCTGTTTTTT.

J is TRBJ2-6 and V is TRBV5-5, with D unclear. V lost 1 base to trimming and J lost 2 bases, with 19 bases between them. The CDR3 covers 19 residues. Germline lookup yields CDR1 SGHKS and CDR2 YYEKEE (reference sequence). CDR3 region: CASSLSSARGIAGANVLTF. The CDR3 region has the DNA TGTGCCAGCAGCTTGAGTTCAGCACGTGGGATCGCTGGGGCCAACGTCCTGACTTTC.

The J gene is TRBJ2-7, the V gene TRBV20-1, with a possible D match to TRBD2 (6 bases). Trimming shortened V by 1 base and J by 0 bases, and 13 bases separated the two germline ends. The germline gives CDR1 DFQATT, CDR2 SNEGSKA (reference sequence). The CDR3 contains 15 residues. The CDR3 region is CSARGGPSDSYEQYF. In DNA form, the CDR3 reads TGCAGTGCTAGAGGGGGCCCTAGCGACTCCTACGAGCAGTACTTC.

This chain connects TRBV7-8 to TRBJ2-7; D uncertain. The CDR3 runs to 16 residues. CDR1 is SGHVS, CDR2 FQNEAQ, per germline. Trimming removed 1 base at V and 13 bases at J, with 26 bases between. CDR3 region: CASSLVRVPGPHNSYF. For the CDR3, the DNA is TGTGCCAGCAGCTTAGTAAGGGTCCCAGGACCTCATAATTCTTACTTC.

The V and J genes are TRBV28 and TRBJ2-7, with D possibly TRBD2 on 5 matching bases. Germline loops: CDR1 MDHEN, CDR2 SYDVKM. V was cut by 8 bases and J by 1 base, with 9 bases left in between. The CDR3 is 12 residues long. The CDR3 loop is CASARGSYEQYF. The CDR3 coding sequence is TGTGCCAGCGCACGGGGATCCTACGAGCAGTACTTC. The full variable domain, its missing parts supplied by reference TRBV28 and TRBJ2-7, is DVKVTQSSRYLVKRTGEKVFLECVQDMDHENMFWYRQDPGLGLRLIYFSYDVKMKEKGDIPEGYSVSREKKERFSLILESASTNQTSMYLCASARGSYEQYFGPGTRLTVT.

There are a few counts of this clonotype. The V and J genes are TRBV20-1 and TRBJ2-5; TRBD2 is a possible D gene (5 bases). The end of the DNA fits TRBJ2-1 better, so the J call may be wrong. The CDR3 runs 13 residues. Germline CDR1 reads DFQATT; CDR2 reads SNEGSKA (reference sequence). The CDR3 DNA follows: TGCAGTGCTAGAGAAGCTAGCCTCAATGAGCAGTTCTTC. Amino acid sequence: CSAREASLNEQFF.

The chain couples TRBV2 to TRBJ2-1; D is uncertain. This CDR3 has 12 amino acids. The V end was cut by 8 bases, the J end by 5 bases, with 10 bases between. Germline CDR1 SNHLY, CDR2 FYNNEI. The DNA for the CDR3 is TGTGCCAGCTGGCCATATCACAATGAGCAGTTCTTC. Translation gives CASWPYHNEQFF. Full variable domain (remainder filled in from reference TRBV2 and TRBJ2-1): EPEVTQTPSHQVTQMGQEVILRCVPISNHLYFYWYRQILGQKVEFLVSFYNNEISEKSEIFDDQFSVERPDGSNFTLKIRSTKLEDSAMYFCASWPYHNEQFFGPGTRLTVL.

This chain uses TRBV12-3 or TRBV12-4 with TRBJ2-6; 8 bases are a match to TRBD1. This CDR3 is built from 16 residues. Trimming took 3 bases from V and 4 from J; bases not matched to a gene: 5. The CDR3 DNA reads TGTGCCAGCAGTTTCCAGGGGGCGGAGGGGGCCAACGTCCTGACTTTC. It translates to CASSFQGAEGANVLTF.

This clonotype was observed a few times. This chain joins TRBV5-6 and TRBJ2-7; D is uncertain. The germline V gene has CDR1 SGHDT and CDR2 YYEEEE. The CDR3 contains 14 residues. Trimming took 1 base from V and 3 from J, leaving 11 bases between them. CDR3 DNA: TGTGCCAGCAGCTTGTTTCTGGCGGACTACGAGCAGTACTTC. This translates into CASSLFLADYEQYF.

The chain combines TRBV28 with TRBJ1-2; a weak D match, TRBD1 (5 bases). This CDR3 region has 12 residues. The V end lost 4 bases, the J end lost 6 bases, and 9 bases lay between the germline ends. CDR1 and CDR2 (germline): MDHEN, SYDVKM. The CDR3: CASSSTVNGYTF. Here the CDR3 DNA reads TGTGCCAGCAGTTCGACAGTGAATGGCTACACCTTC.

This clonotype was detected many times. Mismatch with germline at one junction end may stem from a read error. The V gene is TRBV5-1, the J gene TRBJ1-2; D might be TRBD1 (6 bases). The germline CDR1 and CDR2 sequences are SGHRS and YFSETQ. The CDR3 is 13 amino acids. The CDR3 is CASSLDSSYGYTF. CDR3 coding DNA: TGTGCCAGCAGTCTGGACAGTAGTTATGGCTACACCTTC.

This chain links TRBV11-2 with TRBJ2-2, with 9 positions matching TRBD1. The CDR3 contains 13 residues. Germline loops: CDR1 SGHAT, CDR2 FQNNGV. The V gene end was trimmed by 1 base and the J gene end by 12 bases; junction bases not matched to a gene: 3. The CDR3 sequence: CASSLGGTGKLFF. The CDR3 nucleotides read TGTGCCAGCAGCTTAGGAGGGACAGGGAAGCTGTTTTTT.

V and J are TRBV20-1 and TRBJ2-7; 10 bases are shared with TRBD2. V shed 5 bases, J shed 2 bases, and the junction held 9 bases outside the gene matches. Per germline, CDR1 DFQATT and CDR2 SNEGSKA (reference sequence). The CDR3 length is 15 residues. The chain's CDR3 is CSALTGTSVTYEQYF. CDR3 nucleotides: TGCAGTGCTCTAACCGGGACTAGCGTAACCTACGAGCAGTACTTC.

This clonotype was picked up a small number of times. At one end the junction does not follow the germline gene, possibly because of a read error. V gene TRBV6-1 combines with J gene TRBJ2-1; no clear D gene. Germline V CDR1 and CDR2: MNHNS, SASEGT. The CDR3 is 16 residues long. This CDR3 is CASREAQATEHNEQFF. The CDR3, as DNA: TGTGCCAGCAGGGAAGCCCAAGCGACCGAGCACAATGAGCAGTTCTTC.

This chain links TRBV3-1 with TRBJ2-7; 9 bases are a match to TRBD1. This CDR3 spans 15 amino acids. V lost 3 bases to trimming and J lost 2 bases; unmatched junction nucleotides: 5. Germline CDR1 is LGHDT and CDR2 is YNNKEL (reference sequence). CDR3 loop: CASSQGQGGTYEQYF. The CDR3 nucleotides are TGTGCCAGCAGCCAGGGACAGGGCGGCACCTACGAGCAGTACTTC.

The rearrangement joins TRBV28 to TRBJ2-5, with D tentatively TRBD2 (6 bases). The DNA end is more similar to TRBJ2-7, so the J call may be wrong. Germline CDR1 and CDR2: MDHEN and SYDVKM. The length of the CDR3 is 14 residues. The CDR3 DNA reads as TGTGCCAGCAGTTTGCCAGGGAGGACCTACGAGCAGTACTTC. Encoded protein: CASSLPGRTYEQYF.

This clonotype was counted between two and nine times. The rearrangement joins TRBV6-5 to TRBJ2-3; 9 positions agree with TRBD2. After removal of 6 bases from V and 1 base from J, the junction contained 5 bases not matched to a gene. This CDR3 is 15 amino acids long. Germline V gene lookup returns CDR1 MNHEY and CDR2 SVGAGI. The CDR3 DNA follows: TGTGCCAGCAGGCTGAGACTAGCGGGCACAGATACGCAGTATTTT. This sequence encodes CASRLRLAGTDTQYF.